This TCR beta chain was retrieved from a study of T cells in Graves' hyperthyroidism and ophthalmopathy. The investigators amplified TCR beta CDR3 regions from RNA transcripts. HTBI primers were used for first-round RT-PCR of the TCR CDR3. TCRdb passed the multiplex PCR reads through MiXCR, listing each CDR3 protein once. Seen here are under 550,000 distinct CDR3 sequences, about 20% observed once, and the top ten hold roughly 47%. V was pared by 1 base and J by 3 bases, with 8 bases of the junction left unmatched. Germline V gives CDR1 LGHNA, CDR2 YSLEER. The CDR3 length is 17 residues. The clonotype comes from a man aged 40-49 years with Graves' ophthalmopathy. Sequencing was carried out using blood. This chain joins TRBV4-3 and TRBJ2-1; 8 nucleotides align to TRBD1. DNA of the CDR3: TGCGCCAGCAGCCAAGCCAGGACAGGGAAATTCTACAATGAGCAGTTCTTC. Its translation is CASSQARTGKFYNEQFF.